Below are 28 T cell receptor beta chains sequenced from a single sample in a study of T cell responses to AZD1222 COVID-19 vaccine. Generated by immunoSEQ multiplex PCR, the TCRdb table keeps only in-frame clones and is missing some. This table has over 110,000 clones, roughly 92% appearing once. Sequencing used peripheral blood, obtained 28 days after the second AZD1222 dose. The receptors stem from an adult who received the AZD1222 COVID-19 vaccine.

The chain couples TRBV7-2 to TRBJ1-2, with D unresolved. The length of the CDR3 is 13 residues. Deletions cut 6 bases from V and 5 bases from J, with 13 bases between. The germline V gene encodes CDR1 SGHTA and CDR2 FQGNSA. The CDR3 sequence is CASRAGSSYGYTF. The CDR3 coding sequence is TGTGCCAGCAGGGCAGGAAGTAGTTATGGCTACACCTTC.

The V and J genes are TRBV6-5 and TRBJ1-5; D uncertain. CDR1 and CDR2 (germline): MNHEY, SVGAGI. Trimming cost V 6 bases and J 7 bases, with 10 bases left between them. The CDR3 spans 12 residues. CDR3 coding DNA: TGTGCCAGCAGCGACAATGGACAGCCCCAGCATTTT. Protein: CASSDNGQPQHF.

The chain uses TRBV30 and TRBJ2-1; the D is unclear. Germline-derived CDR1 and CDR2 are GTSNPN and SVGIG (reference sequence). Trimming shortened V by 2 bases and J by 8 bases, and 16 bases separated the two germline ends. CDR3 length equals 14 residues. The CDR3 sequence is CAWSLTPGWDEQFF. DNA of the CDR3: TGTGCCTGGAGTCTGACTCCCGGATGGGATGAGCAGTTCTTC.

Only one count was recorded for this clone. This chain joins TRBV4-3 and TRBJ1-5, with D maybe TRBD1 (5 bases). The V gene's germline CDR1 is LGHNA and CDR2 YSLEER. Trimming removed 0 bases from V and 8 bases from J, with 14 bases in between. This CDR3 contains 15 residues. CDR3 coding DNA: TGCGCCAGCAGCCAAGATAGGATAGGGGCCAAGCCCCAGCATTTT. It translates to CASSQDRIGAKPQHF.

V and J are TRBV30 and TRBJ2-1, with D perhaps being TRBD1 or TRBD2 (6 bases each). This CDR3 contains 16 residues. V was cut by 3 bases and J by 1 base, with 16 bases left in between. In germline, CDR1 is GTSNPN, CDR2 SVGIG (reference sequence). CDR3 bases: TGTGCCTGGAGAAACCGCGGGACAAGTTCCTACAATGAGCAGTTCTTC. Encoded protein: CAWRNRGTSSYNEQFF.

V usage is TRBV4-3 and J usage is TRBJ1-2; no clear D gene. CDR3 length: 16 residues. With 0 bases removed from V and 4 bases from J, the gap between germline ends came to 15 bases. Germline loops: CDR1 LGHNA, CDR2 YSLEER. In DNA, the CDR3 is TGCGCCAGCAGCCAAGAACGGAGCTCACTAAGCTATGGCTACACCTTC. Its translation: CASSQERSSLSYGYTF.

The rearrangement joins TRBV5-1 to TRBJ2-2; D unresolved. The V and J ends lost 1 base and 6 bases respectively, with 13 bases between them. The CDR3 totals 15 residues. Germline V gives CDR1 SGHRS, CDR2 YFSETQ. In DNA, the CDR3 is TGCGCCAGCAGCTTGAAGGAGACAAGTCCCGGGGAGCTGTTTTTT. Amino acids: CASSLKETSPGELFF.

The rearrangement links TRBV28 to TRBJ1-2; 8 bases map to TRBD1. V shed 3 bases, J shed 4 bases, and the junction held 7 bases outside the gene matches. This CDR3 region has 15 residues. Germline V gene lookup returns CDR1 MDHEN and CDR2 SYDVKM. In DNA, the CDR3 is TGTGCCAGCAGTTTGCAGGTTCAGGGGGCCTATGGCTACACCTTC. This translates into CASSLQVQGAYGYTF.

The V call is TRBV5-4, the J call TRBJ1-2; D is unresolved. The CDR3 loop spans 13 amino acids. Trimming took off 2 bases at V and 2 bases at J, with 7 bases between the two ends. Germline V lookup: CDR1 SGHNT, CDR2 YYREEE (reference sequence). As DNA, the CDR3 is TGTGCCAGCAGCTTACCCTCAAACTATGGCTACACCTTC. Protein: CASSLPSNYGYTF.

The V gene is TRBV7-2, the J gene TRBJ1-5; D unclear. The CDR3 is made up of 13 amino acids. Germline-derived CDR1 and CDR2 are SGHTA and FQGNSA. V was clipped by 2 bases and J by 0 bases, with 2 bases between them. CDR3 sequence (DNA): TGTGCCAGCAGCTTAATTAGCAATCAGCCCCAGCATTTT. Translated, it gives CASSLISNQPQHF.

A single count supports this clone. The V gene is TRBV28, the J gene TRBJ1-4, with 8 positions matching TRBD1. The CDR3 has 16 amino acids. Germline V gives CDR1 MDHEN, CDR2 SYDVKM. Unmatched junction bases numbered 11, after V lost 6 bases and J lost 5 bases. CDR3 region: CASRLRDRTSNEKLFF. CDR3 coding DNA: TGTGCCAGCAGATTGCGGGACAGGACCTCCAATGAAAAACTGTTTTTT.

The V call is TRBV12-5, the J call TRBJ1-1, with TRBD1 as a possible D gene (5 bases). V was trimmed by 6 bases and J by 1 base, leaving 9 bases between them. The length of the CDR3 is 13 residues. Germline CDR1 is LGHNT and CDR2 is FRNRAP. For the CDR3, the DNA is TGTGCTAGTGGCCCGGGGGGGAACACTGAAGCTTTCTTT. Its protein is CASGPGGNTEAFF.

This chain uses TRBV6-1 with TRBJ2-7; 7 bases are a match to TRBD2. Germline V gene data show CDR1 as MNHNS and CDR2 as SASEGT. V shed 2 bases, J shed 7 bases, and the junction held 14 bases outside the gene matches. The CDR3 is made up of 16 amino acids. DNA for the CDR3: TGTGCCAGCAGTGAACTAGCGGAGATAAATCCGGATGAGCAGTACTTC. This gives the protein CASSELAEINPDEQYF.

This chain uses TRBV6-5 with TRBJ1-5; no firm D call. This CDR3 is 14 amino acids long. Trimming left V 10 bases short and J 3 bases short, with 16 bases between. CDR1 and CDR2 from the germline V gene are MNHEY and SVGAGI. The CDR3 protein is CAITPGPTNQPQHF. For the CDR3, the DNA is TGTGCCATTACCCCCGGGCCCACCAATCAGCCCCAGCATTTT.

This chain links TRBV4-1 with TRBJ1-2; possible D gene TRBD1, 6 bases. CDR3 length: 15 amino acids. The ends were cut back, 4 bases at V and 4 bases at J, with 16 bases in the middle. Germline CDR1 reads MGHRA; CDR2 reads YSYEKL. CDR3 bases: TGCGCCAGCAGCCTCGGACAGCCAGGGGCCTATGGCTACACCTTC. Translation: CASSLGQPGAYGYTF.

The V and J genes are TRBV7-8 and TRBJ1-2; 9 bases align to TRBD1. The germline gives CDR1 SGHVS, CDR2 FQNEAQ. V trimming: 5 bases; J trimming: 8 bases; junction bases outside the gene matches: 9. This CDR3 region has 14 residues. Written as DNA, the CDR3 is TGTGCCAGCAGCCCACAAGGACAGGGGATCGGCTACACCTTC. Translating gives CASSPQGQGIGYTF. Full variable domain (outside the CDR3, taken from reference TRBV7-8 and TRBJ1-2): GAGVSQSPRYKVAKRGQDVALRCDPISGHVSLFWYQQALGQGPEFLTYFQNEAQLDKSGLPSDRFFAERPEGSVSTLKIQRTQQEDSAVYLCASSPQGQGIGYTFGSGTRLTVV.

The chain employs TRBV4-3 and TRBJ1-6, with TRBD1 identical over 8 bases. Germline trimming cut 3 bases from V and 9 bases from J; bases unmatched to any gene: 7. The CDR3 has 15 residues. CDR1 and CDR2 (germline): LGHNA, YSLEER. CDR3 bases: TGCGCCAGCAGCCAGACAGGGGTTTATGGTTCACCCCTCCACTTT. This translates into CASSQTGVYGSPLHF.

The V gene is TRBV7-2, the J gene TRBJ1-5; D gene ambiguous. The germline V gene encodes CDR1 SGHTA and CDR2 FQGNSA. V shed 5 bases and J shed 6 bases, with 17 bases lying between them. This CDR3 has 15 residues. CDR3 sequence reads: CASSTEAGNIQPQHF. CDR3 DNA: TGTGCCAGCAGCACAGAGGCGGGAAACATTCAGCCCCAGCATTTT. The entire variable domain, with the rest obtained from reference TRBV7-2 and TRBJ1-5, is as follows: GAGVSQSPSNKVTEKGKDVELRCDPISGHTALYWYRQSLGQGLEFLIYFQGNSAPDKSGLPSDRFSAERTGGSVSTLTIQRTQQEDSAVYLCASSTEAGNIQPQHFGDGTRLSIL.

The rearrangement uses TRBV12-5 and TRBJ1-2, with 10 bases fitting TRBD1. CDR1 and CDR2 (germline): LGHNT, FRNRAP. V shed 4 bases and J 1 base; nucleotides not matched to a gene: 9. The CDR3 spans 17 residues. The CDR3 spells CASGSLSGQGFNYGYTF. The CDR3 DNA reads TGTGCTAGTGGTTCACTATCGGGACAGGGGTTTAACTATGGCTACACCTTC.

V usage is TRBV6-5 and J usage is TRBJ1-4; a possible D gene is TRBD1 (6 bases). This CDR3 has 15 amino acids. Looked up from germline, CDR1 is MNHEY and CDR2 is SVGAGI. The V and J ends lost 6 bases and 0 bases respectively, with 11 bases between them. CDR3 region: CASRRGGTTNEKLFF. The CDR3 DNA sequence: TGTGCCAGCAGACGAGGGGGTACAACTAATGAAAAACTGTTTTTT.

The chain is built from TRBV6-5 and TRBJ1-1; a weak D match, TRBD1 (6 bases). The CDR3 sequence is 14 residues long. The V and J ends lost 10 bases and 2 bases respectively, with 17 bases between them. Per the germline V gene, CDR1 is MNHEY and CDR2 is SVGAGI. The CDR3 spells CATDTGHSNTEAFF. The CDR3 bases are TGTGCCACCGACACAGGGCATTCAAACACTGAAGCTTTCTTT.

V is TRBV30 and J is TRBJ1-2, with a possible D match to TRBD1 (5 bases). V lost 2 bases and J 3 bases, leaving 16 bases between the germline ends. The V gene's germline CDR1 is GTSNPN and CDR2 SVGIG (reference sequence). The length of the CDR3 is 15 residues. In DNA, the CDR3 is TGTGCCTGGAGTCCCACGGCAGGGTCGGACTATGGCTACACCTTC. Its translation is CAWSPTAGSDYGYTF.

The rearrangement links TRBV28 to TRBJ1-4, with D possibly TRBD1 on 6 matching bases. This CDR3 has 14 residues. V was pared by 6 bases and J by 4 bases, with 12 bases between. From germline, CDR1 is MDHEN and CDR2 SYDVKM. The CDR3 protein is CASSSGQSNEKLFF. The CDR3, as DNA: TGTGCCAGCAGCTCCGGACAGAGTAATGAAAAACTGTTTTTT.

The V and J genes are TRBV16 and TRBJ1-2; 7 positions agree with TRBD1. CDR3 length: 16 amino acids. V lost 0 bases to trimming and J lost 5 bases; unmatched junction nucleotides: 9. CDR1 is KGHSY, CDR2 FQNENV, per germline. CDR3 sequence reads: CASSQSRGTVMYGYTF. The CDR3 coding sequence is TGTGCCAGCAGCCAATCGCGGGGGACAGTTATGTATGGCTACACCTTC.

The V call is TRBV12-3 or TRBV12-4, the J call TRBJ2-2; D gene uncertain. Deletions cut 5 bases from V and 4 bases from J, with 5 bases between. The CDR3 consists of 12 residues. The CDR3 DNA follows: TGTGCCAGCAGTCCCTTCACCGGGGAGCTGTTTTTT. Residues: CASSPFTGELFF.

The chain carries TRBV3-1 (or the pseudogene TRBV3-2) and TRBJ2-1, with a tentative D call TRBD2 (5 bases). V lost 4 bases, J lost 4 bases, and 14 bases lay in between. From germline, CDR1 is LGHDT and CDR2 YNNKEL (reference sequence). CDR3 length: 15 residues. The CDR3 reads CASSRSEGGYNEQFF. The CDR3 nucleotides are TGTGCCAGCAGCCGAAGCGAGGGTGGATACAATGAGCAGTTCTTC.

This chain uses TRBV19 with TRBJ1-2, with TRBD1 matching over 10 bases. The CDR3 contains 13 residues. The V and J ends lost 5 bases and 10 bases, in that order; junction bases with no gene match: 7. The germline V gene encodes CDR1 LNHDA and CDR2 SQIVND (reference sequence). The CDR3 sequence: CASSLRDRGSYTF. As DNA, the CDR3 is TGTGCCAGTAGTCTCCGGGACAGGGGCTCCTACACCTTC.

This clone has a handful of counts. The CDR3: CASSDGPREQYF. In DNA form, the CDR3 reads TGTGCCAGCAGTGACGGACCGCGGGAGCAGTACTTC. This chain links TRBV25-1 with TRBJ2-7, with D uncertain. Trimming took off 3 bases at V and 7 bases at J, with 10 bases between the two ends. The CDR3 spans 12 residues. Germline values: CDR1 MGHDK, CDR2 SYGVNS.